This TCR beta chain was sequenced during a study of cytomegalovirus exposure and HLA in healthy donors. The study's findings and limits: Association of approximately 16,000 TCR beta sequences with HLA alleles was found at 0.05 false discovery rate in a later analysis. Among the most significant clusters, several appeared linked to common viral pathogens in a later analysis. A few of the chains that were CMV-associated were confirmed in vitro to be specific for CMV antigens.

As for this clone: Its antigen is not known.

The PCR ran on 60 Vbeta and 13 Jbeta primers. As processed by the authors: Later reanalysis found approximately 80 million unique TCR beta chains, roughly 10 million of them shared. Profiled with immunoSEQ multiplex PCR; TCRdb holds only in-frame clones, not every one. The V and J calls and clone size are taken from that table; D and trimming were inferred from the DNA. The table shows about 160,000 clones, with around four fifths occurring only once. The ends lost 8 bases at V and 5 bases at J; junction bases unmatched: 7. The CDR3 sequence is 13 residues long. Germline V CDR1 and CDR2: MNHEY, SVGAGI.

This chain links TRBV6-5 with TRBJ2-3; 7 nucleotides match TRBD2. This TCR came from a female donor in good health and CMV-seronegative. The specimen was PBMCs. The CDR3 region has the DNA TGTGCCAGCCTTAAGGTAGCGGGAGATACGCAGTATTTT. Translation: CASLKVAGDTQYF.